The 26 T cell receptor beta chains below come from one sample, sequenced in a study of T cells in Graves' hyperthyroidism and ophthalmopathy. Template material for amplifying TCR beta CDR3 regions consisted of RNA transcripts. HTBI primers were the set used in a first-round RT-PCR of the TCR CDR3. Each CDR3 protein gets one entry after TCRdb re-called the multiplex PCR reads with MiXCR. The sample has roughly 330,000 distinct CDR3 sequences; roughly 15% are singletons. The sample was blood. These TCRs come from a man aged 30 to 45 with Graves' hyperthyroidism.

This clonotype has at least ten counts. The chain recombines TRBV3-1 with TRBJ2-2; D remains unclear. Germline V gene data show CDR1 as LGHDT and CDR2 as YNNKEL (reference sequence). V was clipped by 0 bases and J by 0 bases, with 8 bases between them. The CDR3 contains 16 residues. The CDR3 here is CASSQESPSNTGELFF. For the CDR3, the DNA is TGTGCCAGCAGCCAAGAAAGCCCATCGAACACCGGGGAGCTGTTTTTT.

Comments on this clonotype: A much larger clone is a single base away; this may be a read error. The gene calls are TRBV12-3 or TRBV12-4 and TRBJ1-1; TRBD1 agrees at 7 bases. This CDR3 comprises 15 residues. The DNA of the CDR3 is TGTGCCACCAGTTTAGCGCCCGGCAGGGGGACTGAAGCTTTCTTT. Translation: CATSLAPGRGTEAFF.

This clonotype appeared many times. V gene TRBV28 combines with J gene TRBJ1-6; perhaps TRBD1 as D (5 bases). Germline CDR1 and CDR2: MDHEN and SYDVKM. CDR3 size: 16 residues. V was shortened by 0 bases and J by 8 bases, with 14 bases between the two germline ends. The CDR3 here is CASSLWSGTMDSPLHF. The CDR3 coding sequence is TGTGCCAGCAGTTTATGGAGCGGGACGATGGATTCACCCCTCCACTTT.

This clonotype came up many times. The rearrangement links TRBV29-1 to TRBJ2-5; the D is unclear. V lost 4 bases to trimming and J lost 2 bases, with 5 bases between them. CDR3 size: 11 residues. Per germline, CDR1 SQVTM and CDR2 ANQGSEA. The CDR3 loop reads CSVGLQETQYF. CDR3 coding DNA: TGCAGCGTTGGGCTGCAAGAGACCCAGTACTTC.

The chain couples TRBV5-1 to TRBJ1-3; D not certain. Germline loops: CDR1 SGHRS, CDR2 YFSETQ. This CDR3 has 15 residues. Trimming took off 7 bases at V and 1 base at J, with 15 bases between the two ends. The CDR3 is CASGVGDLSGNTIYF. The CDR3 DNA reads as TGCGCCAGCGGAGTAGGAGATTTGTCTGGAAACACCATATATTTT. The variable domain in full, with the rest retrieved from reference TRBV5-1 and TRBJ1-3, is KAGVTQTPRYLIKTRGQQVTLSCSPISGHRSVSWYQQTPGQGLQFLFEYFSETQRNKGNFPGRFSGRQFSNSRSEMNVSTLELGDSALYLCASGVGDLSGNTIYFGEGSWLTVV.

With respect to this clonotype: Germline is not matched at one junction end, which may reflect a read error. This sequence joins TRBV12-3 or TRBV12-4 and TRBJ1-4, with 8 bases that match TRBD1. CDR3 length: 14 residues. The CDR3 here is CASRWTGLDEELFF. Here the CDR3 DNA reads TGTGCCAGCAGGTGGACAGGGCTCGATGAAGAACTGTTTTTT.

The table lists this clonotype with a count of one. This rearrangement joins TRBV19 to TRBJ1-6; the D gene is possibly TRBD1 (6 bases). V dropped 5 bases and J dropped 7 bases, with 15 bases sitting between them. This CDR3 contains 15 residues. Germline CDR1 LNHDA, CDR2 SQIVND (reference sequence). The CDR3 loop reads CASSVTGGPNSPLHF. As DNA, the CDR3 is TGTGCCAGTAGTGTGACAGGAGGGCCAAATTCACCCCTCCACTTT.

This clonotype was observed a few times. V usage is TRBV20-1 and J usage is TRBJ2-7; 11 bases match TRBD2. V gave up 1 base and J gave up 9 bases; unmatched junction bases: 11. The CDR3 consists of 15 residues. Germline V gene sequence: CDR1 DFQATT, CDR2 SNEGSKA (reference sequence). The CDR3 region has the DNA TGCAGTGCTAGAGCTCCGACTAGCGGGGTACCCTGGCAGTACTTC. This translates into CSARAPTSGVPWQYF.

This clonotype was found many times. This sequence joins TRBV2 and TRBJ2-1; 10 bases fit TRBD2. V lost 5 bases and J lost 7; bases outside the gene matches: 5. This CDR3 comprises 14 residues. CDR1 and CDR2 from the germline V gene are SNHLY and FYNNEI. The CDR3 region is CASSPGTSVNEQFF. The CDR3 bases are TGTGCCAGCAGTCCCGGGACTAGCGTTAATGAGCAGTTCTTC.

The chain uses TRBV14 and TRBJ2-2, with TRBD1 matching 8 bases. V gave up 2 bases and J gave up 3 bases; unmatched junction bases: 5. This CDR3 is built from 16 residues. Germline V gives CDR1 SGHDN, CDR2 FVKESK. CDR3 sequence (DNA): TGTGCCAGCAGCCAACCGCAGGGGGCGGACACCGGGGAGCTGTTTTTT. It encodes CASSQPQGADTGELFF.

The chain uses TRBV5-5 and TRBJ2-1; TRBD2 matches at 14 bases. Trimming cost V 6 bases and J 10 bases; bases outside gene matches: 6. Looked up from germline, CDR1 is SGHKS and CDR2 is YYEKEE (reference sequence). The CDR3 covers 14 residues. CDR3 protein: CASIGTSGSREQFF. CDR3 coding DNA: TGTGCCAGCATAGGGACTAGCGGGAGCAGGGAGCAGTTCTTC.

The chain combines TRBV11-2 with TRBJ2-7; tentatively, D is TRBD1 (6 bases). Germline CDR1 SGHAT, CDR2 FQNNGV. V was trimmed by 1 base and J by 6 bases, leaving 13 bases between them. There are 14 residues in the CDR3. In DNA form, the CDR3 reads TGTGCCAGCAGCTTAGCCAGGGGTGCTGGCGAGCAGTACTTC. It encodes CASSLARGAGEQYF.

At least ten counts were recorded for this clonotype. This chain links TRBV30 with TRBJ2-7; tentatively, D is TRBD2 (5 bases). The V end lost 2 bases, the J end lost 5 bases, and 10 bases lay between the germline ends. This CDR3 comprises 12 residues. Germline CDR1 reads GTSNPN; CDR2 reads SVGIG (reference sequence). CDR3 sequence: CAWSTGFHEQYF. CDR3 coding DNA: TGTGCCTGGAGTACGGGGTTCCACGAGCAGTACTTC.

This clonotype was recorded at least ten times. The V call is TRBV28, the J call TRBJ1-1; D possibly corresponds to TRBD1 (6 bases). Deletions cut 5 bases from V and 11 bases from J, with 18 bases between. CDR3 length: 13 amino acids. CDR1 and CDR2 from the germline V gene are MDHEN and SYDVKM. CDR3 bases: TGTGCCAGCAGTCTGGGGGACACGGCCTCGGCTTTCTTT. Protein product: CASSLGDTASAFF.

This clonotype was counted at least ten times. For the CDR3, the DNA is TGTGCCAGCAGGACCACGGTGGATAGGGAGCTGTTTTTT. Its protein product is CASRTTVDRELFF. The chain recombines TRBV6-1 with TRBJ2-2; no definite D call. From germline, CDR1 is MNHNS and CDR2 SASEGT. V was trimmed by 6 bases and J by 9 bases, leaving 14 bases between them. The CDR3 totals 13 residues.

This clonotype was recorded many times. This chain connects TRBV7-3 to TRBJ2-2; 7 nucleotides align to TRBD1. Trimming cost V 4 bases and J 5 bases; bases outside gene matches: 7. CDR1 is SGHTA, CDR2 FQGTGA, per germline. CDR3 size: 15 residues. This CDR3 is CASSSTGARTGELFF. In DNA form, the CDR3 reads TGTGCCAGCAGCTCAACAGGGGCGCGGACCGGGGAGCTGTTTTTT.

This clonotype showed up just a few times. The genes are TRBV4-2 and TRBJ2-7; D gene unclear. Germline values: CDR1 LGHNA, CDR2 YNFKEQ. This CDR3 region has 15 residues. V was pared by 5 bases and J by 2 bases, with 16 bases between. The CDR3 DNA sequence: TGTGCCAGCAGCGCGAACCCGGGCCGGGCCTACGAGCAGTACTTC. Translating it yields CASSANPGRAYEQYF.

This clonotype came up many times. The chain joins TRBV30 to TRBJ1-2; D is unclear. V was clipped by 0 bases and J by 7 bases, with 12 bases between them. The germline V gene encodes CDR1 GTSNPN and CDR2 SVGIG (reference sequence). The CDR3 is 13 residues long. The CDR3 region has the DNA TGTGCCTGGAGTGTATTACAGCCGGGTGGCTACACCTTC. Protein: CAWSVLQPGGYTF. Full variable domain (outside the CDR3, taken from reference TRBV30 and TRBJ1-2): SQTIHQWPATLVQPVGSPLSLECTVEGTSNPNLYWYRQAAGRGLQLLFYSVGIGQISSEVPQNLSASRPQDRQFILSSKKLLLSDSGFYLCAWSVLQPGGYTFGSGTRLTVV.

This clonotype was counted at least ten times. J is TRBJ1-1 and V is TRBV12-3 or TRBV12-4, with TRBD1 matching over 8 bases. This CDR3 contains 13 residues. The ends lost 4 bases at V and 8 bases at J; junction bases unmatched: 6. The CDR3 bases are TGTGCCAGCAGTTCCGGACAGGGCCGAGAAGCTTTCTTT. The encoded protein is CASSSGQGREAFF.

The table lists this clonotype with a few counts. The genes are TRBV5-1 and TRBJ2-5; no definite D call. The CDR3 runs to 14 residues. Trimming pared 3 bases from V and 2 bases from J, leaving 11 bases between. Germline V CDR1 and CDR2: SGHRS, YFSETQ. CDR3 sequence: CASSSGFQQETQYF. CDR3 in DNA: TGCGCCAGCAGCTCTGGATTCCAGCAAGAGACCCAGTACTTC.

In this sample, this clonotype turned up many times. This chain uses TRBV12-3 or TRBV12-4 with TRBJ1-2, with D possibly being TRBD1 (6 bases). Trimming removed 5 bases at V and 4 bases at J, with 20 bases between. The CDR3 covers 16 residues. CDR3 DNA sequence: TGTGCCAGCAGTCCCCCCGGGACACCTCATACCTATGGCTACACCTTC. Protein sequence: CASSPPGTPHTYGYTF.

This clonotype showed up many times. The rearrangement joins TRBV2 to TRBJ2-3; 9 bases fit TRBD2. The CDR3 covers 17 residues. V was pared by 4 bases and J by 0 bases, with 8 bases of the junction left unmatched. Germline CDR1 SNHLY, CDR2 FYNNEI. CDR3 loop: CASSVRIAGDSTDTQYF. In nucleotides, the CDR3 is TGTGCCAGCAGTGTCAGGATAGCGGGGGATAGCACAGATACGCAGTATTTT.

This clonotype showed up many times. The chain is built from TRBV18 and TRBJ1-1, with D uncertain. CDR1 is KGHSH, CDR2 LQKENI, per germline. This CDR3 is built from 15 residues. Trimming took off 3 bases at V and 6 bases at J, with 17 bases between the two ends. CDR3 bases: TGTGCCAGCTCACCGACGGACCGACCAGTACCTGAAGCTTTCTTT. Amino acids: CASSPTDRPVPEAFF.

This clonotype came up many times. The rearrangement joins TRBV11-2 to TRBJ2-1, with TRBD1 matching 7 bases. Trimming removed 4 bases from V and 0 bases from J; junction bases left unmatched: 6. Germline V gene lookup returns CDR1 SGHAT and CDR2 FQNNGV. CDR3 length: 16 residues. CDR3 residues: CASSSARDSSYNEQFF. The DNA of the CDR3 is TGTGCCAGCAGCTCAGCCCGGGACAGCTCCTACAATGAGCAGTTCTTC.

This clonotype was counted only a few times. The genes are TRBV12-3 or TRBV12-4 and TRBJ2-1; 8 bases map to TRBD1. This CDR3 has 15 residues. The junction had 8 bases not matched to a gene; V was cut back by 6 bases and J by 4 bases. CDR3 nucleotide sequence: TGTGCCAGCAGCCGGACGGACAGGGTTTACAATGAGCAGTTCTTC. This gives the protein CASSRTDRVYNEQFF.

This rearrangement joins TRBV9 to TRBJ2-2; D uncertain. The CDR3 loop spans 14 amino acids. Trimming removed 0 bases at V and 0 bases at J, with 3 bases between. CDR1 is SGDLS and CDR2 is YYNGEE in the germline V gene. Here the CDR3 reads CASSVVANTGELFF. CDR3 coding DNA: TGTGCCAGCAGCGTAGTGGCGAACACCGGGGAGCTGTTTTTT.